The subject of this entry is one TCR beta chain. This specimen belongs to a study of response to subunit inactivated influenza vaccine. The CDR3 consists of 16 residues. Germline assignment: CDR1 MNHEY and CDR2 SVGAGI. Trimming took 0 bases from V and 0 from J, leaving 11 bases between them. TCRdb passed the RT-PCR reads through MiXCR, listing each CDR3 protein once. The sample has approximately 530,000 distinct CDR3 sequences, around 13% seen once; the top ten hold around 14%. The chain couples TRBV6-5 to TRBJ1-2; D is undetermined. This TCR was sampled from a man between 45 and 60 years old who received an inactivated influenza vaccine. Source: PBMCs from blood, taken roughly 48 days after vaccination. The CDR3 DNA follows: TGTGCCAGCAGTTACTCGACTTCGCAAGCTAACTATGGCTACACCTTC. Translated: CASSYSTSQANYGYTF.